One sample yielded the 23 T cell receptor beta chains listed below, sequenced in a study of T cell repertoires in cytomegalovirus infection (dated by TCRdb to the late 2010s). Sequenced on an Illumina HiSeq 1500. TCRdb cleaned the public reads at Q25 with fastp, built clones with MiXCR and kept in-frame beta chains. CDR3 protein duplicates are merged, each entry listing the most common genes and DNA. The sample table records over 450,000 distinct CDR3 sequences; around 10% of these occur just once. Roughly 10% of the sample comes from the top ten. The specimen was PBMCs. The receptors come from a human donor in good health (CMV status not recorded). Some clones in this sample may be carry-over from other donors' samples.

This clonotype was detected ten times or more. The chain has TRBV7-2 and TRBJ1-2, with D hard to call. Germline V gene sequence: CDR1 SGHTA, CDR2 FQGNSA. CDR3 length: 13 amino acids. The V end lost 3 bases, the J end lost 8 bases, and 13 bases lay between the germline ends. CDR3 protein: CASSFPDSLGYTF. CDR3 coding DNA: TGTGCCAGCAGCTTCCCAGATTCGCTCGGCTACACCTTC.

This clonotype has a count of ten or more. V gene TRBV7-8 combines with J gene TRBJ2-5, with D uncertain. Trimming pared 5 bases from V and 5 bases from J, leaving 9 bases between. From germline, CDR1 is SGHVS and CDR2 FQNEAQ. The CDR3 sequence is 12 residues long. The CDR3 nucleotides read TGTGCCAGCAGCCTGGGGTTTGAGACCCAGTACTTC. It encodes CASSLGFETQYF.

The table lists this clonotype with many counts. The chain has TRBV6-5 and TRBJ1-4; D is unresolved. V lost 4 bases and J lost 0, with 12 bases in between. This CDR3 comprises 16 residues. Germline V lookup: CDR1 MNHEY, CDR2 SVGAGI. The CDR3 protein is CASSSGRSATNEKLFF. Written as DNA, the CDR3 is TGTGCCAGCAGTTCCGGGCGGTCTGCAACTAATGAAAAACTGTTTTTT.

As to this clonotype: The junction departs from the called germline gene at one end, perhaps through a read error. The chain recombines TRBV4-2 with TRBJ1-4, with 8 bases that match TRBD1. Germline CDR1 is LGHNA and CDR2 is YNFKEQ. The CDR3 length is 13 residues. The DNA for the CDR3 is TGTGCCAGCAGCCAAGAACGGGAGACAGGGGTGAAATTT. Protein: CASSQERETGVKF.

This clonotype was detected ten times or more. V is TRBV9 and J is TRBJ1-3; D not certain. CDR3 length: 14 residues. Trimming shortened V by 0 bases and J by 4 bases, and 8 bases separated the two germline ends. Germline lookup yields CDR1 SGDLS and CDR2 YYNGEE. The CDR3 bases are TGTGCCAGCAGCGTAGGGCCGGGGGGAAACACCATATATTTT. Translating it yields CASSVGPGGNTIYF.

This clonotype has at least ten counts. CDR3 bases: TGTGCCAGCAGTCCGCGACCAGGGTTGACCTACGAGCAGTACTTC. This sequence encodes CASSPRPGLTYEQYF. The rearrangement links TRBV6-5 to TRBJ2-7, with a weak D call TRBD1 (5 bases). CDR3 size: 15 residues. Germline CDR1 MNHEY, CDR2 SVGAGI. Trimming stripped 5 bases from V and 2 bases from J, with 16 bases between.

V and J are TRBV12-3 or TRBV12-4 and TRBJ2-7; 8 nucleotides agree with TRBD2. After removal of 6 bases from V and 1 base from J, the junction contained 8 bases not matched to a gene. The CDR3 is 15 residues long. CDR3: CASSDTSGLSYEQYF. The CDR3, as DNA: TGTGCCAGCAGCGATACTAGCGGTCTATCCTACGAGCAGTACTTC.

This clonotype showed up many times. The DNA of the CDR3 is TGTGCCACGTCGGAGGAGACCCAGTACTTC. This translates into CATSEETQYF. The chain combines TRBV2 with TRBJ2-5, with D uncertain. The V gene lost 10 bases and the J gene lost 5 bases, with 8 bases spanning the gap. The CDR3 has 10 amino acids. Germline loops: CDR1 SNHLY, CDR2 FYNNEI.

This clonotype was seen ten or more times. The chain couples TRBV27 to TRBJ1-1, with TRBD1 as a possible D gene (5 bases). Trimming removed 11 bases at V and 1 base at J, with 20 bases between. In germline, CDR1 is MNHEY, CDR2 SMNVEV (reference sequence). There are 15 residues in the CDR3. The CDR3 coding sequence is TGTGCCTCCCAATTCAGGGAGGGCTGGAACACTGAAGCTTTCTTT. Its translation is CASQFREGWNTEAFF.

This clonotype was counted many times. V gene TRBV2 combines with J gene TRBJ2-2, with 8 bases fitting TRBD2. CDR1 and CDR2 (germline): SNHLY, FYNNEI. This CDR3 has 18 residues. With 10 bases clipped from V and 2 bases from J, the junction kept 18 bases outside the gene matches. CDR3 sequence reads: CATPTQESGGSNTGELFF. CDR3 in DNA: TGTGCCACCCCTACCCAGGAAAGCGGGGGATCTAACACCGGGGAGCTGTTTTTT.

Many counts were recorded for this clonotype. Here the CDR3 DNA reads TGTGCCAGCAGAATTCACGGGCTCTTAGCCAAAAACATTCAGTACTTC. It translates to CASRIHGLLAKNIQYF. The chain uses TRBV6-1 and TRBJ2-4; D not resolved. Trimming took off 6 bases at V and 0 bases at J, with 15 bases between the two ends. The germline V gene has CDR1 MNHNS and CDR2 SASEGT. The CDR3 totals 16 residues.

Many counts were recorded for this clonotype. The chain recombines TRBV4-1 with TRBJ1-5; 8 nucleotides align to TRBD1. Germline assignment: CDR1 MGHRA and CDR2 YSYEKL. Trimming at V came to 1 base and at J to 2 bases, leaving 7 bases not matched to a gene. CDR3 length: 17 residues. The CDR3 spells CASSQAGGLVGNQPQHF. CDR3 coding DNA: TGCGCCAGCAGCCAAGCAGGGGGCCTCGTGGGCAATCAGCCCCAGCATTTT.

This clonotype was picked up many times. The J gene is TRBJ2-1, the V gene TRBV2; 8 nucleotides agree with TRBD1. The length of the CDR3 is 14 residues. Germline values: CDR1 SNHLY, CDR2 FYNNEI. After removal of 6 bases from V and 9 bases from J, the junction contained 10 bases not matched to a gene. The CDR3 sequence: CASRGQVLYLEQFF. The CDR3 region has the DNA TGTGCCAGCAGGGGACAGGTCCTCTACCTTGAGCAGTTCTTC.

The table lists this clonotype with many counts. CDR3 protein: CASSSSLEGGYTEAFF. The CDR3 bases are TGTGCCAGTAGTTCCTCCCTGGAAGGGGGCTACACTGAAGCTTTCTTT. The chain has TRBV19 and TRBJ1-1, with 7 bases that match TRBD1. Germline V gives CDR1 LNHDA, CDR2 SQIVND (reference sequence). There are 16 residues in the CDR3. V shed 5 bases and J 3 bases; nucleotides not matched to a gene: 12.

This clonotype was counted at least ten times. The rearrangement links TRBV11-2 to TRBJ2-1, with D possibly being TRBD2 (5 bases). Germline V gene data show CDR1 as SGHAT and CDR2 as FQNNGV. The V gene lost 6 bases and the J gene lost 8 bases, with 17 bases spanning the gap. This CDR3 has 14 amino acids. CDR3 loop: CASRKDPPRDEQFF. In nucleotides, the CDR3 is TGTGCCAGCAGAAAGGACCCCCCGAGGGATGAGCAGTTCTTC.

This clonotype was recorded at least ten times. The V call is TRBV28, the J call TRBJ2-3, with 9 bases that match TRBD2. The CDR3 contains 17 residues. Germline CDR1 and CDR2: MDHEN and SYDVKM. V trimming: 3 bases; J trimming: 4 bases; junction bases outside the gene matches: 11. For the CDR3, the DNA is TGTGCCAGCAGTTTCGCGTCTAGCGGGACTAGGGCAGATACGCAGTATTTT. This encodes CASSFASSGTRADTQYF.

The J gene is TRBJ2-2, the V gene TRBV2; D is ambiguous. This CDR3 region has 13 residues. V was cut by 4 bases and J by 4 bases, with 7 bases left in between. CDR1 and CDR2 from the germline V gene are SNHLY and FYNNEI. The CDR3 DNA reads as TGTGCCAGCAGTGCCCTAGTCACCGGGGAGCTGTTTTTT. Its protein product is CASSALVTGELFF.

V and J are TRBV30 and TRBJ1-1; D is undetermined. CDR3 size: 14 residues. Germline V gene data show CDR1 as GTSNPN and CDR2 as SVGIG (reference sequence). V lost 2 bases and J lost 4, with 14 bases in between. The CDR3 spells CAWSLRGRATEAFF. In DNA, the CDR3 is TGTGCCTGGAGTCTGCGTGGGAGGGCCACTGAAGCTTTCTTT.

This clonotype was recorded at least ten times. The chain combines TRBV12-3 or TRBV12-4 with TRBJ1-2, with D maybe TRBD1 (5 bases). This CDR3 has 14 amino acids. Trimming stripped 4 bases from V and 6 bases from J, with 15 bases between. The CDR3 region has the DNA TGTGCCAGCAGTTCTGACGGGACCCAGGATGGCTACACCTTC. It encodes CASSSDGTQDGYTF.

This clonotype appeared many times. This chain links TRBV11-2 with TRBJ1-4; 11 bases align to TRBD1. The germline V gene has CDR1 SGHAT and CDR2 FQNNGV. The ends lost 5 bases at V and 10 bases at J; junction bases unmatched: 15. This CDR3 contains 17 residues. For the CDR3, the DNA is TGTGCCAGCAGCCCCCGGTCGGCGGGACAGGGGGGCGGAAAACTGTTTTTT. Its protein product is CASSPRSAGQGGGKLFF.

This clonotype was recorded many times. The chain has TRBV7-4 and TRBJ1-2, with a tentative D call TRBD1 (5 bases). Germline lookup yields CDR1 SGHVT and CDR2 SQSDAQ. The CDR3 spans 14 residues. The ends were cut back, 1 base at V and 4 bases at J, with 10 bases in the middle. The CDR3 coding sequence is TGTGCCAGCAGCTTAGAGGCAGGGCCCTATGGCTACACCTTC. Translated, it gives CASSLEAGPYGYTF.

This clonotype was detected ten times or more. The CDR3 DNA reads as TGTGCCAGCAGATACCGGGACAGGGCAATCAATGAGCAGTTCTTC. It yields the protein CASRYRDRAINEQFF. This chain links TRBV28 with TRBJ2-1; 9 positions agree with TRBD1. V lost 6 bases, J lost 6 bases, and 9 bases stayed unmatched. This CDR3 is 15 amino acids long. The germline V gene encodes CDR1 MDHEN and CDR2 SYDVKM.

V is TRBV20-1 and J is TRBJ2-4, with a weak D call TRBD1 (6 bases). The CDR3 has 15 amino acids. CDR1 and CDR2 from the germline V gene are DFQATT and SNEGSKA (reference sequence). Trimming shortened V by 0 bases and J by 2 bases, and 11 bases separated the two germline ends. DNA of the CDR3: TGCAGTGCTAGAGATTCCCAGGGGACCAAAAACATTCAGTACTTC. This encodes CSARDSQGTKNIQYF.